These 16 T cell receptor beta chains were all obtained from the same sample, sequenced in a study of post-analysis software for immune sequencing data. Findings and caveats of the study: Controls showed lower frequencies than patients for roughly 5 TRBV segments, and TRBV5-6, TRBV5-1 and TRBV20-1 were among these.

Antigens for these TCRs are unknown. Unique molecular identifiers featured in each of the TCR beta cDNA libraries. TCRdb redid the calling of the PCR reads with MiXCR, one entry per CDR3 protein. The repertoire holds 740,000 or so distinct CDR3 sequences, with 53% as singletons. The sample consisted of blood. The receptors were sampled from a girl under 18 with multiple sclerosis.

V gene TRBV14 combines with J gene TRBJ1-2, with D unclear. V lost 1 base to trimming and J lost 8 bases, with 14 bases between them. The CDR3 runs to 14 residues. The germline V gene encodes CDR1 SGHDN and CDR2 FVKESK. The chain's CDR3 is CASSQGDPRRGYTF. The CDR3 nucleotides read TGTGCCAGCAGCCAAGGGGATCCCCGAAGGGGCTACACCTTC. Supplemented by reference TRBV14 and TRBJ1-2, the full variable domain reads EAGVTQFPSHSVIEKGQTVTLRCDPISGHDNLYWYRRVMGKEIKFLLHFVKESKQDESGMPNNRFLAERTGGTYSTLKVQPAELEDSGVYFCASSQGDPRRGYTFGSGTRLTVV.

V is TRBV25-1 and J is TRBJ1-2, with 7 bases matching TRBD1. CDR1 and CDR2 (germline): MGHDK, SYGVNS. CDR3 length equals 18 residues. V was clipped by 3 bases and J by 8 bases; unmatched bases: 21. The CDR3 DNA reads TGTGCCAGCAGTGAGTCCCGCCCCCTGGGACAGAGTGTAGGGGGCTACACCTTC. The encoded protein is CASSESRPLGQSVGGYTF.

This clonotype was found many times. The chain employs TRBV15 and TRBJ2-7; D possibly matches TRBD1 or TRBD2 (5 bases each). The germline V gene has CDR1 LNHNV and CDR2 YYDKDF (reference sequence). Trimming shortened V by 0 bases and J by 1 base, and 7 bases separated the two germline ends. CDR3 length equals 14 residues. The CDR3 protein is CATSREGESYEQYF. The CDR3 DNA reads TGTGCCACCAGCAGAGAGGGGGAGTCCTACGAGCAGTACTTC.

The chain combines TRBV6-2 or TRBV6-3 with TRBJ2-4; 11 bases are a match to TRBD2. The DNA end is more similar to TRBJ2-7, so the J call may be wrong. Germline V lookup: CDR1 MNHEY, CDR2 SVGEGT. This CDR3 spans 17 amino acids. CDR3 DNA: TGTGCCAGCAGTTACCTGGGACTAGCGGACTTTGACTACGAGCAGTACTTC. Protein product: CASSYLGLADFDYEQYF.

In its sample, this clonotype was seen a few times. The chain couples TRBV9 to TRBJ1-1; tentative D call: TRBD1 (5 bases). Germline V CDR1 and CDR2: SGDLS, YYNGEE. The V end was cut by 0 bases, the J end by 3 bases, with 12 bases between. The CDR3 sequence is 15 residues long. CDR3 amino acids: CASSVAPGTDTEAFF. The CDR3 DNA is TGTGCCAGCAGCGTAGCGCCCGGGACCGACACTGAAGCTTTCTTT.

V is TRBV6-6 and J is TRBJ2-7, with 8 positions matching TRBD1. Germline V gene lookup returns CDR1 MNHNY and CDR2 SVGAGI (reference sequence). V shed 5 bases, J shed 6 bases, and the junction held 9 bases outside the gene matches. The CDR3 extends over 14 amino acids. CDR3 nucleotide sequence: TGTGCCAGCAGTCGGGCGACAGGGGCAAGCGAGCAGTACTTC. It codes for CASSRATGASEQYF.

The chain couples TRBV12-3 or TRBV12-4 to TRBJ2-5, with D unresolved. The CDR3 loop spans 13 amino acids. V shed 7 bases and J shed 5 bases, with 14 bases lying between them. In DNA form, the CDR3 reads TGTGCCAGCAAGATTGGGATGGGGGAGACCCAGTACTTC. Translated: CASKIGMGETQYF.

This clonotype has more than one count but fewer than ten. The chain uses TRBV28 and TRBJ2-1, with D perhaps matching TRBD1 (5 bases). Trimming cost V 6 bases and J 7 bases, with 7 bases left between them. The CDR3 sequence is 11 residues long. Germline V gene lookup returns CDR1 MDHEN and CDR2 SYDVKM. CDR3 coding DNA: TGTGCCAGCAGCAGGGTAAATGAGCAGTTCTTC. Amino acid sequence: CASSRVNEQFF.

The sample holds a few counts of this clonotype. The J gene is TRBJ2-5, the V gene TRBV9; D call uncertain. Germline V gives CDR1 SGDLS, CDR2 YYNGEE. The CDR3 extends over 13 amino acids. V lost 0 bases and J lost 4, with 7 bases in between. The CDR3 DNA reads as TGTGCCAGCAGCGTAGAAATCCGAGAGACCCAGTACTTC. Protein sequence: CASSVEIRETQYF.

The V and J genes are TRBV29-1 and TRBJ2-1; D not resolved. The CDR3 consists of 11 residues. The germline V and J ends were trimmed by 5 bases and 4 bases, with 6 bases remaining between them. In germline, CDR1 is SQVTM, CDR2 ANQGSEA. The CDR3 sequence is CSVFRYNEQFF. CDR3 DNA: TGCAGCGTTTTCAGGTACAATGAGCAGTTCTTC.

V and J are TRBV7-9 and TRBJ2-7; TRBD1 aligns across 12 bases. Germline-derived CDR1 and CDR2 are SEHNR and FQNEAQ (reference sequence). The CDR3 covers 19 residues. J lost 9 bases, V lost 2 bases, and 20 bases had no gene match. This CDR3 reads CASSLIPGQGASTQRWQYF. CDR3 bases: TGTGCCAGCAGCTTAATCCCGGGACAGGGGGCGTCGACGCAACGGTGGCAGTACTTC.

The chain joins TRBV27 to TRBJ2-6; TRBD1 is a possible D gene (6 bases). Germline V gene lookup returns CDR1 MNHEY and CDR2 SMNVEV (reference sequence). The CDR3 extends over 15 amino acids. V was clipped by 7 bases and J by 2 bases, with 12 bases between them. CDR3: CASTPGVTGANVLTF. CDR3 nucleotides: TGTGCCAGCACTCCAGGGGTGACTGGGGCCAACGTCCTGACTTTC.

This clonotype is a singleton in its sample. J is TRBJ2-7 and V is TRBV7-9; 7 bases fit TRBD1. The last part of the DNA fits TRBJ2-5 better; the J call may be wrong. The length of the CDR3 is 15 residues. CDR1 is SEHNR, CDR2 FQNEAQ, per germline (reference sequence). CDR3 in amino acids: CASSFGTVSGETQYF. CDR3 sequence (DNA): TGTGCCAGCAGCTTCGGGACAGTCTCGGGGGAGACCCAGTACTTC.

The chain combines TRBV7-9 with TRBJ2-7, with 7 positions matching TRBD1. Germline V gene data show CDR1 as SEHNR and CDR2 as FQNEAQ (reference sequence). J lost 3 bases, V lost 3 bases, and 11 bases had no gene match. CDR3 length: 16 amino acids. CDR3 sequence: CASSFPPPGQNYEQYF. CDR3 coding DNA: TGTGCCAGCAGCTTCCCCCCCCCGGGACAGAACTACGAGCAGTACTTC.

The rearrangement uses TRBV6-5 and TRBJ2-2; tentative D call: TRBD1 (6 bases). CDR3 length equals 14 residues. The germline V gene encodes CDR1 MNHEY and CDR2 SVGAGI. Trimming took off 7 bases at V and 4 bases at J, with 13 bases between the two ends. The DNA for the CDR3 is TGTGCCAGCAAGTTTGGGGGCCCCACCGGGGAGCTGTTTTTT. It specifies CASKFGGPTGELFF.

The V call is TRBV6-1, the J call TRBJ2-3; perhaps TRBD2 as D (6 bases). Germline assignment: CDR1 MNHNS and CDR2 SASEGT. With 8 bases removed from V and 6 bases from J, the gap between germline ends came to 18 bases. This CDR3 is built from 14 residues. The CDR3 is CASPASGRRDTQYF. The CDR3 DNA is TGTGCCAGCCCGGCTAGTGGGAGGCGGGATACGCAGTATTTT.